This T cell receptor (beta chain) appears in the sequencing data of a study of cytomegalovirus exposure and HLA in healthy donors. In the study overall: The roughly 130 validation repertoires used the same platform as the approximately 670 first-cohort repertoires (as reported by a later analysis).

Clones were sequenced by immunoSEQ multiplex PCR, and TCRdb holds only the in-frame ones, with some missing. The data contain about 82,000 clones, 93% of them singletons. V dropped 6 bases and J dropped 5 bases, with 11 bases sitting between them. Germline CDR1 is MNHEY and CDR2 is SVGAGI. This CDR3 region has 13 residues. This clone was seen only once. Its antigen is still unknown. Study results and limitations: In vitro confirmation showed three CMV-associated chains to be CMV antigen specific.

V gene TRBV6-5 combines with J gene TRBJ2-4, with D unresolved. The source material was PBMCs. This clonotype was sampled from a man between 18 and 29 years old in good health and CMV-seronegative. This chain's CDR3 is CASSRPQENIQYF. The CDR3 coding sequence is TGTGCCAGCAGCCGACCCCAGGAAAACATTCAGTACTTC.